This paragraph reports one TCR beta chain. At least ten counts were recorded for this clonotype. No cognate antigen has been identified for it. One base away there is no much larger clone; base qualities are not given. To synthesize cDNA, template-switch 5'RACE was performed with a primer carrying a 10-nucleotide random unique molecular identifier so that each TCR transcript was tagged. Every sequencing run yielded over 190 million TCR-beta sequences covering 15-18 subjects. The RNeasy kit was used to extract total RNA. The KAPA Real-time Library Amplification kit was used to amplify TCR-beta VDJ regions with primers targeting the TCR constant region and the 5'RACE anchor. Sample indexes and Illumina adaptors were added in a first PCR, after which library yield was increased in a second PCR. After Ampure bead purification, the TCR product of roughly 650 bp was size-selected on a 2% E-gel SizeSelection system. Before pooling, library quality was assessed on a Bioanalyzer, concentration was determined with Qubit, and library quantification was performed with the Kapa Library Quantification kit. Paired-end 2 x 150 bp sequencing of the libraries was performed on an Illumina HiSeq 2500. To increase sequence diversity, roughly 24-32% phiX was spiked into each library pool. For the original study's pipeline: Quality-filtered reads were processed with the UMI-based MiGEC pipeline, which removed over 75% of raw TCR sequences during error correction. IMGT germline references were used for aligning VDJ genes, and each clonotype was defined as a unique CDR3 amino acid sequence together with its V-J genes. VDJtools evaluated clonal expansion, Shannon diversity and CDR3 relatedness (CalcPairwiseDistances, ClusterSamples); CLCbio workbench built phylogenetic trees. Using coefficient-of-variation modelling across technical triplicates, the study counted a clone as expanded if it had at least 8 unique UMIs. TCRdb reworked the public reads: Q25 trimming with fastp, MiXCR clone assembly, productive beta chains retained. A single entry per CDR3 protein holds the most common genes and DNA from its merged rows. TCRdb, not the original authors, processed these V and J calls. The sample table holds about 95,000 distinct CDR3 sequences, of which about 3.8% were seen once. The ten top clones hold 6% of the sample.

This sample was included in a study of neurological immune-mediated disorders (dated 2019 in TCRdb). Regarding the study in general: Of the approximately 34 multiple sclerosis patients, some 30 had relapsing-remitting MS and 3 had secondary progressive MS. The study compared peripheral blood TCR-beta repertoires of HTLV-I-associated myelopathy (HAM/TSP) patients, multiple sclerosis patients and healthy controls using UMI-based sequencing. The roughly 110 TCR-beta libraries covered PBMC samples along with longitudinal samples, technical triplicates, and paired sorted CD4+ and CD8+ T-cell subsets. Of the approximately 68 subjects in the cohort, about 14 were HAM/TSP patients, about 34 were multiple sclerosis patients, and around 20 were healthy controls. What the work shows at the level of the full study, not this receptor alone: Phylogenetic analysis grouped repertoires from 18 of 34 MS patients into a cluster of related CDR3 sequences, suggesting a possible repertoire-level signature. TCR clonal expansion was highest in HAM/TSP patients and lowest in MS patients, with MS patients falling below even healthy controls. No identical CDR3 amino acid sequences were found to be shared among expanded clones across subjects, suggesting that TCR-beta repertoires were private in all groups. No association of the MS cluster with clinical or MRI features was observed, and the need for larger cohorts was stated by the authors.

Unsorted PBMC libraries were generated from 2 million PBMCs stored in RNAlater at -80 °C until RNA extraction. The multiple sclerosis patients were enrolled in a US clinical protocol that evaluated disease progression with magnetic resonance imaging. Peripheral blood was subjected to Ficoll-Hypaque density gradient centrifugation to isolate PBMCs, which were then cryopreserved in liquid nitrogen. Counted from cysteine to phenylalanine, this CDR3 has 19 amino acids. This entry keeps only the CDR3 DNA: 57 bases, framed from base 1. This TCR came from a woman younger than 30 with multiple sclerosis. The rearrangement joined TRBV21-1 to TRBJ2-7; TRBD2, the table's D call, lacks a check against the DNA. TRBV21-1 is a pseudogene locus. The sample taken for sequencing was PBMCs. The CDR3 loop reads CASSKLGSGRVTWTYEQYF. The DNA sequence is given as TGTGCCAGCAGCAAATTGGGTAGCGGGAGGGTCACCTGGACTTACGAGCAGTACTTC.